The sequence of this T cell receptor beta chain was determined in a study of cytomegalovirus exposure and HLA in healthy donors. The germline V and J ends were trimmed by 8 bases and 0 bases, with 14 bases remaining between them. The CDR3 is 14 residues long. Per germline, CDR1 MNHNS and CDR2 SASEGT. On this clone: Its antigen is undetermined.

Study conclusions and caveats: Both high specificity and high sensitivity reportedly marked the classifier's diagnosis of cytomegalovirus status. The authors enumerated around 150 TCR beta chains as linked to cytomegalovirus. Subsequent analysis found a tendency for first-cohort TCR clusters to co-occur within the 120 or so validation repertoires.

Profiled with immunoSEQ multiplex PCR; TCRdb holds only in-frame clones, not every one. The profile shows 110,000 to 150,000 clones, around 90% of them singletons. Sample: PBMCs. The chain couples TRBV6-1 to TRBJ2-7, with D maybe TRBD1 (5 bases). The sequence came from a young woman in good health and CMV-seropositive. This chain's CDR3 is CASFRQIYSYEQYF. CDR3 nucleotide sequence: TGTGCCAGCTTCCGACAGATCTACTCCTACGAGCAGTACTTC.